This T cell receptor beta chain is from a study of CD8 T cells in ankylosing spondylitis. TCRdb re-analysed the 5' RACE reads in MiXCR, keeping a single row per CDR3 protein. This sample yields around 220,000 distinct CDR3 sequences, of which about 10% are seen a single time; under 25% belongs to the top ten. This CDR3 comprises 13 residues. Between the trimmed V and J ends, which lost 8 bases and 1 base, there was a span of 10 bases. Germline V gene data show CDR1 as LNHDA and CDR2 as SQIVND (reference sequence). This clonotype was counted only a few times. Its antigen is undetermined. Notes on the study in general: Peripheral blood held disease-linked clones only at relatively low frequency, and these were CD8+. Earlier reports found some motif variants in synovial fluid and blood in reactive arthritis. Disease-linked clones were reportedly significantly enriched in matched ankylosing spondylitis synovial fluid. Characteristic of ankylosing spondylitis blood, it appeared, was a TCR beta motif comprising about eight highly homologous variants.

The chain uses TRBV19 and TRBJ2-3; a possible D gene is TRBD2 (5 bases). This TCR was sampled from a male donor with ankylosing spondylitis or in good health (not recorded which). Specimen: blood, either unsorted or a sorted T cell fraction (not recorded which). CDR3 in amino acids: CASRTEGTDTQYF. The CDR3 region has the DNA TGTGCCAGTCGGACGGAGGGCACAGATACGCAGTATTTT.